Listed below are T cell receptor beta chains from one sample, sequenced in a study of monozygotic twins with inflammatory bowel disease. TCRdb re-called the 5' RACE reads and catalogs CDR3 proteins one per entry, DNA excluded. Its table lists 350,000 to 500,000 distinct CDR3 sequences. The specimen was blood. Source of these receptors: a human donor with ulcerative colitis or Crohn's disease, or a healthy co-twin of an affected twin (not recorded which). CDR3s include the opening cysteine and the closing phenylalanine or tryptophan.

J gene | V gene | CDR3 protein
TRBJ2-1 | TRBV19 | CASSPGVAGPSSKQFF
TRBJ2-7 | TRBV6-5 | CASSTGESYEQYF
TRBJ2-1 | TRBV20-1 | CSARFLAKISYNEQFF
TRBJ2-3 | TRBV4-3 | CASSQHGLAGYTDTQYF
TRBJ2-3 | TRBV6-2/TRBV6-3 | CASLGEAGEADTQYF
TRBJ2-7 | TRBV4-3 | CASSQGGMWDEQYF
TRBJ2-7 | TRBV5-5 | CASSLSIRDTSYDQYF
TRBJ2-7 | TRBV5-1 | CASSSMGGSSYEQYF
TRBJ2-7 | TRBV6-5 | CASSYLTGGPDEQYF
TRBJ2-3 | TRBV7-2 | CASHQGLPTDTQYF
TRBJ1-1 | TRBV10-3 | CAISVLAMKSEAFF
TRBJ1-4 | TRBV24-1 | CATSDQDEKLFF
TRBJ1-4 | TRBV7-2 | CASSLYGEKLFF
TRBJ1-5 | TRBV12-3/TRBV12-4 | CASRWGIGQPQHF
TRBJ1-2 | TRBV14 | CASSQHLNNYGYTF
TRBJ2-3 | TRBV2 | CASSFLAGASNTQYF
TRBJ1-2 | TRBV20-1 | CSAHRVAPVYGYTF
TRBJ1-1 | TRBV5-1 | CASSHPGQGGTEAFF
TRBJ2-2 | TRBV12-5 | CASGHGGPGELFF
TRBJ1-2 | TRBV29-1 | CSVRPTLYGYTF
TRBJ2-3 | TRBV6-5 | CASSYGVTDTQYF
TRBJ1-4 | TRBV12-3/TRBV12-4 | CASSSMGGKLFF
TRBJ2-2 | TRBV20-1 | CSARDRTSGSNTGELFF
TRBJ1-2 | TRBV2 | CASSEKGIARSPRYGYTF
TRBJ1-1 | TRBV15 | CATSSQGYTEAFF
TRBJ2-1 | TRBV11-1 | CASSLTSGTREQFF
TRBJ1-4 | TRBV5-1 | CASSLTGSPNEKLFF
TRBJ1-6 | TRBV7-9 | CASSFGQGNSPLHF
TRBJ1-1 | TRBV29-1 | CSAEGIGNTEAFF
TRBJ2-2 | TRBV24-1 | CATSDLHTSNTGELFF
TRBJ1-3 | TRBV15 | CATSRDSPSSGNTIYF
TRBJ2-7 | TRBV9 | CASSESQGNEQYF
TRBJ1-2 | TRBV12-3/TRBV12-4 | CASSWTGVDYGYTF
TRBJ2-7 | TRBV12-3/TRBV12-4 | CASSSSEISYEQYF
TRBJ1-1 | TRBV27 | CASSLRGIMNTEAFF
TRBJ1-5 | TRBV19 | CASRQGIANQPQHF
TRBJ2-7 | TRBV7-2 | CASSLTGGPHEQYF
TRBJ1-1 | TRBV18 | CASSPQPIQALNTEAFF
TRBJ2-5 | TRBV20-1 | CSARASHGETQYF
TRBJ1-5 | TRBV18 | CASSPGLNNQPQHF
TRBJ1-2 | TRBV15 | CATSRDSYSGVYGYTF
TRBJ1-4 | TRBV30 | CAWSPGLVGEKLFF
TRBJ1-3 | TRBV12-3/TRBV12-4 | CASSFGTGVNSIYF
TRBJ1-1 | TRBV20-1 | CSATKVNTEAFF
TRBJ1-4 | TRBV2 | CASQGRDRSEELFF
TRBJ1-5 | TRBV20-1 | CSATEAGQGSGQPQHF
TRBJ1-1 | TRBV6-5 | CASSKGNTEAFF
TRBJ2-2 | TRBV18 | CASSARQENTGELFF
TRBJ1-2 | TRBV30 | CAWSVLEGYGYTF
TRBJ1-4 | TRBV6-2/TRBV6-3 | CASSSARDIGEKLFF
TRBJ2-3 | TRBV5-1 | CASSLWAFGTGDTDTQYF
TRBJ2-3 | TRBV20-1 | CSARSGTGGGSDTQYF
TRBJ2-1 | TRBV20-1 | CSASDTDEQFF